A selection of T cell receptor beta chains follows, all from one sample in a study of T cell repertoires in cytomegalovirus infection. TCRdb passed the reads through MiXCR, listing each CDR3 protein once. The profile shows a few hundred thousand distinct CDR3 sequences, about 17% of them singletons. The specimen sequenced was CD8+ T cells from PBMCs. These receptors all come from a human donor in good health (CMV status not recorded). Some clones in this sample may be carry-over from other donors' samples. Each CDR3 is given without its conserved first and last residue. The listing skips clone size in some rows; elsewhere it reads once, few, many or a size class.

j_gene: TRBJ2-1; v_gene: TRBV6-4; abundance: NA; CDR3aa: ASRLTSLAYNEQF
j_gene: TRBJ1-1; v_gene: TRBV25-1; abundance: NA; CDR3aa: ASSEYNPHGRRTEAF
j_gene: TRBJ1-6; v_gene: TRBV4-1; abundance: NA; CDR3aa: ASSQDGDRGSPLH
j_gene: TRBJ2-7; v_gene: TRBV5-6; abundance: NA; CDR3aa: ASSLPAYYEQY
j_gene: TRBJ1-5; v_gene: TRBV28; abundance: many; CDR3aa: ASSLYSVHQPQH
j_gene: TRBJ2-3; v_gene: TRBV5-4; abundance: few; CDR3aa: ASSASGGRFTDTQY
j_gene: TRBJ1-3; v_gene: TRBV5-5; abundance: few; CDR3aa: ASSLTGGRSGNTIY
j_gene: TRBJ2-3; v_gene: TRBV5-6; abundance: many; CDR3aa: ASSRADRGYTDTQY
j_gene: TRBJ2-7; v_gene: TRBV4-1; abundance: NA; CDR3aa: ASSQDGVLQC
j_gene: TRBJ1-5; v_gene: TRBV28; abundance: many; CDR3aa: ASSPRTGSGVQPQH
j_gene: TRBJ2-7; v_gene: TRBV6-5; abundance: few; CDR3aa: ASSRGTDYEQY